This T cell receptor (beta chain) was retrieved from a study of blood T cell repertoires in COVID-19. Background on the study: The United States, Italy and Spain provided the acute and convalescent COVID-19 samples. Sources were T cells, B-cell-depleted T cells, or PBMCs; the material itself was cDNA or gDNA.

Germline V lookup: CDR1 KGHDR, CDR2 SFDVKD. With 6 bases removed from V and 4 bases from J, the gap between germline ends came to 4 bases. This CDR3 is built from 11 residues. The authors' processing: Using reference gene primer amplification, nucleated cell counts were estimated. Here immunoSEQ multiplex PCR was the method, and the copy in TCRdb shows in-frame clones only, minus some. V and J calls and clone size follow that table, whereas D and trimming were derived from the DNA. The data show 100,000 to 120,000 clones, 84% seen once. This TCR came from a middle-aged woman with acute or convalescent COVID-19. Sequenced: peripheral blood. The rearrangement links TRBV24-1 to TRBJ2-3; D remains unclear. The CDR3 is CATSRADTQYF. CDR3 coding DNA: TGTGCCACCAGTCGGGCAGATACGCAGTATTTT.